A selection of T cell receptor beta chains follows, all from one sample in a study of T cell changes during pregnancy in multiple sclerosis. Only in-frame clones appear in the TCRdb table, and some are missing; sequencing was by immunoSEQ multiplex PCR. This table holds some 70,000 clones, 91% found once. The sequencing used peripheral blood, collected in the first trimester of pregnancy. The source is a female donor with multiple sclerosis, enrolled in a pregnancy study. The CDR3 runs from the conserved cysteine through the conserved F or W. The order of the fields is J gene, clone size, D gene, V gene, CDR3 length, CDR3 protein, CDR3 DNA. A D gene is named only where the DNA matches it firmly. Size tells how often a clone was seen (once, few, many) or the class of an expanded clone, and some rows leave it out.

>TRBJ2-7|once|TRBD2|TRBV19|17
CASSIGLRGGRSYEQYF
TGTGCCAGTAGTATAGGTTTGAGAGGCGGGAGAAGCTACGAGCAGTACTTC
>TRBJ1-2|NA|NA|TRBV30|13
CAWSLGLQGGYTF
TGTGCCTGGAGCCTCGGACTCCAGGGGGGCTACACCTTC
>TRBJ1-1|NA|NA|TRBV5-4|15
CASSPRTDMNTEAFF
TGTGCCAGCAGCCCTCGGACAGATATGAACACTGAAGCTTTCTTT
>TRBJ1-6|few|NA|TRBV27|13
CASSFTGNSPLHF
TGTGCCAGCAGTTTCACTGGTAATTCACCCCTCCACTTT
>TRBJ1-4|NA|TRBD1|TRBV2|16
CASRLGQVITDEKLFF
TGTGCCAGCAGATTAGGACAGGTCATTACGGATGAAAAACTGTTTTTT
>TRBJ2-5|NA|NA|TRBV10-3|15
CATGGWSGDTETQYF
TGTGCCACGGGGGGTTGGAGCGGGGACACAGAGACCCAGTACTTC
>TRBJ1-4|NA|NA|TRBV6-5|13
CASRRASVEKLFF
TGTGCCAGCAGGAGGGCGTCTGTTGAAAAACTGTTTTTT
>TRBJ2-7|NA|NA|TRBV28|14
CASSLDLGPYEQYF
TGTGCCAGCAGTTTGGATCTGGGCCCCTACGAGCAGTACTTC
>TRBJ2-3|NA|TRBD2|TRBV14|16
CASSPRLAGATDTQYF
TGTGCCAGCAGCCCCCGACTAGCGGGGGCCACAGATACGCAGTATTTT
>TRBJ2-1|NA|NA|TRBV18|15
CASSPAGYSYNEQFF
TGTGCCAGCTCACCCGCAGGTTACTCCTACAATGAGCAGTTCTTC
>TRBJ1-6|NA|TRBD1|TRBV18|16
CASSPLPGQNNSPLHF
TGTGCCAGCTCACCATTACCGGGACAGAATAATTCACCCCTCCACTTT
>TRBJ2-5|NA|TRBD2|TRBV7-2|16
CASSRGLAGREGPQYF
TGTGCCAGCAGCCGGGGACTAGCGGGAAGGGAGGGGCCCCAGTACTTC
>TRBJ1-5|once|TRBD1|TRBV28|15
CASSQVHRGGQPQHF
TGTGCCAGCAGCCAAGTTCACAGGGGTGGTCAGCCCCAGCATTTT
>TRBJ2-5|once|TRBD2|TRBV5-1|15
CASSFLAGDQETQYF
TGCGCCAGCAGCTTTCTAGCGGGGGATCAAGAGACCCAGTACTTC
>TRBJ2-1|NA|TRBD1|TRBV6-1|15
CASSPRGQRYNEQFF
TGTGCCAGCAGCCCGAGGGGGCAGAGATACAATGAGCAGTTCTTC
>TRBJ1-2|NA|NA|TRBV28|15
CASSSTDRRNYGYTF
TGTGCCAGCAGTTCGACAGATCGCCGTAACTATGGCTACACCTTC
>TRBJ2-1|NA|TRBD2|TRBV7-6|17
CASSLTRLAGGYNEQFF
TGTGCCAGCAGCTTAACTCGACTAGCGGGAGGCTACAATGAGCAGTTCTTC
>TRBJ2-5|NA|NA|TRBV19|13
CASSPGSGLAQYF
TGTGCCAGTAGCCCCGGGTCCGGGTTGGCCCAGTACTTC
>TRBJ2-3|NA|NA|TRBV5-4|14
CASNPAGITDTQYF
TGTGCCTCAAATCCGGCGGGAATCACAGATACGCAGTATTTT
>TRBJ1-3|NA|TRBD1|TRBV5-1|16
CASSKTGGRSGNTIYF
TGCGCCAGCAGTAAGACAGGGGGAAGAAGTGGAAACACCATATATTTT
>TRBJ2-1|NA|TRBD1|TRBV7-3|18
CASSLNIRQGDPYNEQFF
TGTGCCAGCAGCTTAAATATACGCCAGGGGGATCCCTACAATGAGCAGTTCTTC
>TRBJ2-7|NA|TRBD1|TRBV29-1|14
CSVDWITGGYEQYF
TGCAGCGTTGACTGGATTACAGGGGGCTACGAGCAGTACTTC